These 18 T cell receptor beta chains originate from one sample sequenced in a study of T cell responses to AZD1222 COVID-19 vaccine (dated by TCRdb to the early 2020s). The time point label, as the study defines it: baseline before first vaccination. The library was obtained by the immunoSEQ multiplex PCR assay. The table comes from immuneACCESS by way of TCRdb, which keeps in-frame sequences with V and J called. Part of the clones is missing from these tables; in studies checked, under half for an unresolved V gene and the rest for unknown reasons. The sample table shows around 97,000 clones, and 91% are seen once. Over 40% of the sample is in the top ten clones. The sample was peripheral blood, taken on day 0 of AZD1222 vaccination. The source of these receptors is an adult in good health.

The CDR3 loop reads CASSYYGGRWETQYF. Here the CDR3 DNA reads TGTGCCAGCAGTTACTACGGCGGGAGGTGGGAGACCCAGTACTTC. This chain uses TRBV6-5 with TRBJ2-5; TRBD2 matches 8 bases. Trimming removed 1 base from V and 5 bases from J; junction bases left unmatched: 6. There are 15 residues in the CDR3. Germline V CDR1 and CDR2: MNHEY, SVGAGI.

With respect to this clone: Different DNA sequences within this sample yield the same CDR3. The chain links TRBV5-1 to TRBJ2-7; D perhaps matches TRBD1 (5 bases). The CDR3 contains 12 residues. The ends were cut back, 4 bases at V and 4 bases at J, with 9 bases in the middle. Germline loops: CDR1 SGHRS, CDR2 YFSETQ. Here the CDR3 reads CASSLQGYEQYF. The DNA for the CDR3 is TGCGCCAGCAGCCTGCAGGGTTACGAGCAGTACTTC.

This sequence joins TRBV25-1 and TRBJ2-7, with a weak D call TRBD1 (5 bases). V lost 5 bases and J 6 bases, leaving 20 bases between the germline ends. CDR1 is MGHDK, CDR2 SYGVNS, per germline. The CDR3 extends over 15 amino acids. Here the CDR3 reads CASSSSLGADGEQYF. As DNA, the CDR3 is TGTGCCAGCAGTTCCTCATTAGGGGCGGACGGCGAGCAGTACTTC.

V is TRBV5-5 and J is TRBJ1-1; D unclear. The CDR3 sequence is 16 residues long. Trimming cost V 4 bases and J 2 bases, with 18 bases left between them. Looked up from germline, CDR1 is SGHKS and CDR2 is YYEKEE (reference sequence). DNA for the CDR3: TGTGCCAGCAGCCACGACAAGCTCTGGGCAAACACTGAAGCTTTCTTT. Protein product: CASSHDKLWANTEAFF.

The CDR3 region is CASGLGTGDGYTF. The CDR3 bases are TGTGCCAGCGGGCTCGGGACAGGGGATGGCTACACCTTC. This rearrangement joins TRBV14 to TRBJ1-2; 10 bases line up with TRBD1. Germline values: CDR1 SGHDN, CDR2 FVKESK. The trim removed 8 bases at V and 6 bases at J, leaving 6 bases unmatched. The CDR3 has 13 residues.

The gene calls are TRBV7-3 and TRBJ2-1; 7 nucleotides agree with TRBD2. CDR1 is SGHTA, CDR2 FQGTGA, per germline. The V and J ends lost 10 bases and 6 bases, in that order; junction bases with no gene match: 15. The CDR3 totals 15 residues. CDR3 region: CATKLGRERGNEQFF. The CDR3, as DNA: TGTGCCACTAAACTGGGGCGGGAGAGAGGCAATGAGCAGTTCTTC.

This sequence joins TRBV27 and TRBJ1-2, with D unresolved. The V gene lost 5 bases and the J gene lost 0 bases, with 22 bases spanning the gap. The germline V gene encodes CDR1 MNHEY and CDR2 SMNVEV (reference sequence). The CDR3 totals 18 residues. CDR3 DNA: TGTGCCAGCAGTGAAAAAATCCCGACTGGTAAAGCTAACTATGGCTACACCTTC. Translating it yields CASSEKIPTGKANYGYTF.

This chain uses TRBV6-5 with TRBJ2-2; TRBD1 aligns across 9 bases. Trimming cost V 6 bases and J 4 bases; bases outside gene matches: 3. Germline-derived CDR1 and CDR2 are MNHEY and SVGAGI. The CDR3 is 14 amino acids. CDR3 in amino acids: CASRGDRVTGELFF. The CDR3 DNA sequence: TGTGCCAGCAGGGGGGACAGGGTCACCGGGGAGCTGTTTTTT.

V gene TRBV5-1 combines with J gene TRBJ2-7, with 7 bases lining up with TRBD1. Germline CDR1 reads SGHRS; CDR2 reads YFSETQ. Trimming cost V 3 bases and J 3 bases; bases outside gene matches: 6. The CDR3 is 14 amino acids. The CDR3 region is CASSSRTGGYEQYF. The CDR3 coding sequence is TGCGCCAGCAGCTCACGGACAGGAGGCTACGAGCAGTACTTC.

The chain combines TRBV4-2 with TRBJ2-1; the match to TRBD2 covers 12 bases. The length of the CDR3 is 17 residues. V shed 3 bases and J 9 bases; nucleotides not matched to a gene: 12. From germline, CDR1 is LGHNA and CDR2 YNFKEQ. The CDR3 DNA sequence: TGTGCCAGCAGCCAGAGCCCTGGACTAGCGGGATACCGTGAGCAGTTCTTC. Its translation is CASSQSPGLAGYREQFF.

DNA for the CDR3: TGTGCCAGCACCCGGGCAGCGGGAGGGAATGAGCAGTTCTTC. It specifies CASTRAAGGNEQFF. The chain is built from TRBV3-1 (or the pseudogene TRBV3-2) and TRBJ2-1; 10 bases match TRBD2. From germline, CDR1 is LGHDT and CDR2 YNNKEL (reference sequence). The CDR3 totals 14 residues. Germline trimming cut 7 bases from V and 7 bases from J; bases unmatched to any gene: 7.

V usage is TRBV6-5 and J usage is TRBJ2-7; D could derive from TRBD1 or TRBD2 (5 bases each). The V gene lost 6 bases and the J gene lost 2 bases, with 17 bases spanning the gap. Germline V gene lookup returns CDR1 MNHEY and CDR2 SVGAGI. The CDR3 sequence is 15 residues long. The CDR3 loop is CASRKYWDGTYEQYF. For the CDR3, the DNA is TGTGCCAGCAGGAAATATTGGGACGGCACCTACGAGCAGTACTTC.

The V call is TRBV29-1, the J call TRBJ2-7; 11 bases agree with TRBD2. This CDR3 comprises 14 residues. With V trimmed by 4 bases and J by 7 bases, 9 bases remained unmatched. Germline assignment: CDR1 SQVTM and CDR2 ANQGSEA. The CDR3 nucleotides read TGCAGCGTTGCCTTAGCGGGAGGGCCAAGGGAGCAGTACTTC. As protein: CSVALAGGPREQYF.

This clone has a single count. The chain is built from TRBV10-3 and TRBJ2-1; D not certain. The CDR3 loop spans 13 amino acids. V was trimmed by 2 bases and J by 10 bases, leaving 12 bases between them. From germline, CDR1 is ENHRY and CDR2 SYGVKD. The CDR3 loop is CAISETVRSEQFF. In DNA, the CDR3 is TGTGCCATCAGTGAGACAGTCCGCTCAGAGCAGTTCTTC.

The gene calls are TRBV5-1 and TRBJ2-3; a weak D match, TRBD2 (6 bases). Germline values: CDR1 SGHRS, CDR2 YFSETQ. This CDR3 is built from 12 residues. The V end lost 4 bases, the J end lost 9 bases, and 12 bases lay between the germline ends. This chain's CDR3 is CASSGGTVTQYF. CDR3 in DNA: TGCGCCAGCAGCGGGGGGACCGTAACGCAGTATTTT.

Only one count was recorded for this clone. Here the CDR3 reads CASSPDIKSAEAFF. CDR3 nucleotide sequence: TGTGCCAGCAGCCCGGACATAAAGTCGGCTGAAGCTTTCTTT. The rearrangement joins TRBV7-2 to TRBJ1-1; TRBD1 is a possible D gene (5 bases). V was cut by 5 bases and J by 6 bases, with 16 bases left in between. CDR3 length: 14 residues. CDR1 and CDR2 (germline): SGHTA, FQGNSA.

V usage is TRBV30 and J usage is TRBJ2-3; 7 nucleotides align to TRBD2. J was trimmed by 4 bases and V by 1 base; bases with no gene match: 11. The CDR3 totals 16 residues. The germline V gene has CDR1 GTSNPN and CDR2 SVGIG (reference sequence). The CDR3 nucleotides read TGTGCCTGGAGTGCTGGGAGGGCGCTGGGTCCAGATACGCAGTATTTT. Translation gives CAWSAGRALGPDTQYF. Based on the CDR3 plus reference TRBV30 and TRBJ2-3, the full variable domain is SQTIHQWPATLVQPVGSPLSLECTVEGTSNPNLYWYRQAAGRGLQLLFYSVGIGQISSEVPQNLSASRPQDRQFILSSKKLLLSDSGFYLCAWSAGRALGPDTQYFGPGTRLTVL.

The rearrangement joins TRBV18 to TRBJ1-1, with D perhaps matching TRBD1 (6 bases). The CDR3 contains 15 residues. V dropped 3 bases and J dropped 0 bases, with 11 bases sitting between them. In germline, CDR1 is KGHSH, CDR2 LQKENI. Here the CDR3 DNA reads TGTGCCAGCTCACCTATGGACAGCATGAACACTGAAGCTTTCTTT. Translated: CASSPMDSMNTEAFF.